The clone carrying this TCR beta chain was seen just once. The source of the sample is a study of blood T cell repertoires in COVID-19. Profiled with immunoSEQ multiplex PCR; TCRdb holds only in-frame clones, not every one. The table shows approximately 190,000 clones, with under 90% occurring only once. The V and J ends lost 5 bases and 7 bases respectively, with 21 bases between them. Germline lookup yields CDR1 LNHDA and CDR2 SQIVND (reference sequence). CDR3 length: 17 amino acids. What was sequenced was peripheral blood. The receptor comes from a human donor in a cohort sampled during active COVID-19. The chain couples TRBV19 to TRBJ1-6; no firm D call. The CDR3 reads CASSYSLGRAGNSPLHF. Written as DNA, the CDR3 is TGTGCCAGTAGTTACAGCCTTGGCCGGGCGGGGAATTCACCCCTCCACTTT. Drawing the rest from reference TRBV19 and TRBJ1-6, the complete variable domain is DGGITQSPKYLFRKEGQNVTLSCEQNLNHDAMYWYRQDPGQGLRLIYYSQIVNDFQKGDIAEGYSVSREKKESFPLTVTSAQKNPTAFYLCASSYSLGRAGNSPLHFGNGTRLTVT.